The clone carrying this T cell receptor (beta chain) was observed a single time. This sample is drawn from a study of blood T cell repertoires in COVID-19. About the research overall: Acute and convalescent COVID-19 samples came from the United States, Italy and Spain. Nucleic acid was either cDNA or gDNA, and it came from T cells, B-cell-depleted T cells, or PBMCs.

CDR3 length equals 16 residues. The V gene lost 1 base and the J gene lost 4 bases, with 16 bases spanning the gap. In germline, CDR1 is LGHDT, CDR2 YNNKEL (reference sequence). Per the study methods: By means of reference gene primer amplification, nucleated cell counts were estimated. Sequencing used immunoSEQ multiplex PCR; TCRdb keeps in-frame clones, though not all of them. From that table come the V and J calls and clone size; the DNA was used to work out D and trimming. Of hundreds of thousands of clones listed, 75% to 90% are singletons. The sequenced material came from peripheral blood. The sequence came from a woman aged 30 to 39 with active or convalescent COVID-19. The rearrangement links TRBV3-1 (or the pseudogene TRBV3-2) to TRBJ1-1; possible D gene TRBD1, 5 bases. The CDR3 spells CASSQAAAGPATEAFF. The DNA of the CDR3 is TGTGCCAGCAGCCAAGCCGCGGCAGGGCCGGCCACTGAAGCTTTCTTT.